Presented here are 12 T cell receptor beta chains from one specimen sequenced in a study of identical twins. TCRdb processed the 5' RACE reads anew with MiXCR; each CDR3 protein has one entry. Of hundreds of thousands of distinct CDR3 sequences in the sample, under 25% were seen once. The same specimen was also included in a second study, on yellow fever vaccine responses in identical twins.

What was sequenced was CD4+ T cells sorted from blood. The receptors shown here come from a young woman in good health.

This clonotype is a singleton in its sample. The chain couples TRBV6-2 or TRBV6-3 to TRBJ2-7, with D perhaps matching TRBD1 or TRBD2 (5 bases each). The CDR3 runs 14 residues. The V gene lost 3 bases and the J gene lost 6 bases, with 15 bases spanning the gap. In germline, CDR1 is MNHEY, CDR2 SVGEGT. The CDR3 coding sequence is TGTGCCAGCAGTTATTCCGGGACCCTGATCGAGCAGTACTTC. Translated: CASSYSGTLIEQYF.

This chain joins TRBV6-5 and TRBJ2-7, with a possible D match to TRBD1 (6 bases). CDR3 size: 18 residues. CDR1 and CDR2 from the germline V gene are MNHEY and SVGAGI. Trimming took 3 bases from V and 2 from J, leaving 23 bases between them. The CDR3 nucleotides read TGTGCCAGCAGTTATTCGGAACCCGTAGGACAGACCACCTACGAGCAGTACTTC. It translates to CASSYSEPVGQTTYEQYF.

The chain employs TRBV6-5 and TRBJ1-3, with a tentative D call TRBD1 (6 bases). This CDR3 has 16 residues. V lost 4 bases, J lost 0 bases, and 13 bases lay in between. The germline V gene has CDR1 MNHEY and CDR2 SVGAGI. The CDR3 here is CASSLVGASSGNTIYF. The DNA of the CDR3 is TGTGCCAGCAGTTTGGTGGGGGCGAGCTCTGGAAACACCATATATTTT.

J is TRBJ2-3 and V is TRBV2; D uncertain. Germline CDR1 is SNHLY and CDR2 is FYNNEI. With 9 bases removed from V and 6 bases from J, the gap between germline ends came to 10 bases. This CDR3 comprises 11 residues. The CDR3 nucleotides are TGTGCCAGAAATTACGGGGATACGCAGTATTTT. The encoded protein is CARNYGDTQYF.

This clonotype was counted a single time. J is TRBJ2-7 and V is TRBV29-1, with 11 bases aligning to TRBD2. Unmatched junction bases numbered 5, after V lost 5 bases and J lost 2 bases. This CDR3 has 14 amino acids. Germline loops: CDR1 SQVTM, CDR2 ANQGSEA. CDR3 DNA: TGCAGCGTTCTGGGACTAGCGGAGGCCTACGAGCAGTACTTC. Its translation: CSVLGLAEAYEQYF.

This clonotype has just a few counts. The rearrangement links TRBV6-5 to TRBJ2-5; 9 nucleotides align to TRBD1. The CDR3 has 15 residues. CDR1 is MNHEY and CDR2 is SVGAGI in the germline V gene. The ends lost 1 base at V and 5 bases at J; junction bases unmatched: 5. In nucleotides, the CDR3 is TGTGCCAGCAGTTACTTACAGGGGGCGATCGAGACCCAGTACTTC. Its translation is CASSYLQGAIETQYF.

This sequence joins TRBV10-3 and TRBJ1-2; D is unresolved. Germline V gene lookup returns CDR1 ENHRY and CDR2 SYGVKD. CDR3 size: 14 residues. V shed 3 bases and J shed 4 bases, with 12 bases lying between them. CDR3 residues: CAISENSEGYGYTF. CDR3 nucleotide sequence: TGTGCCATCAGTGAAAATTCCGAGGGCTATGGCTACACCTTC.

The rearrangement uses TRBV10-3 and TRBJ2-7; D is undetermined. The CDR3 is made up of 13 amino acids. Germline values: CDR1 ENHRY, CDR2 SYGVKD. V gave up 8 bases and J gave up 1 base, with 12 bases separating them. The chain's CDR3 is CAISPMGSYEQYF. DNA of the CDR3: TGTGCCATCTCTCCGATGGGGTCCTACGAGCAGTACTTC.

J is TRBJ2-2 and V is TRBV7-2; D is uncertain. Trimming pared 2 bases from V and 5 bases from J, leaving 21 bases between. The germline gives CDR1 SGHTA, CDR2 FQGNSA. There are 18 residues in the CDR3. The CDR3 reads CASSLRGGHQWSTGELFF. The CDR3 region has the DNA TGTGCCAGCAGCTTACGCGGCGGCCATCAGTGGTCGACCGGGGAGCTGTTTTTT.

The rearrangement joins TRBV4-1 to TRBJ2-1, with no clear D. CDR3 length: 17 amino acids. Germline-derived CDR1 and CDR2 are MGHRA and YSYEKL. V shed 0 bases and J shed 0 bases, with 12 bases lying between them. The CDR3 loop is CASSQDSTYPSYNEQFF. CDR3 DNA: TGCGCCAGCAGCCAAGATTCCACCTATCCCTCCTACAATGAGCAGTTCTTC.

The rearrangement joins TRBV10-1 to TRBJ2-7; 8 bases map to TRBD1. The CDR3 is 15 amino acids. The trim removed 7 bases at V and 1 base at J, leaving 9 bases unmatched. CDR1 WNHNN and CDR2 SYGVQD come from the germline V gene (reference sequence). The CDR3 DNA sequence: TGCGCCAGCAAACGGACAGGGCGAATTTCCTACGAGCAGTACTTC. Protein: CASKRTGRISYEQYF.

This clonotype was recorded a few times. J is TRBJ2-7 and V is TRBV5-1; 7 nucleotides agree with TRBD1. Looked up from germline, CDR1 is SGHRS and CDR2 is YFSETQ. The junction had 6 bases not matched to a gene; V was cut back by 4 bases and J by 2 bases. The length of the CDR3 is 14 residues. DNA of the CDR3: TGCGCCAGCAGCATCGGACAGGCTACCTACGAGCAGTACGTC. It encodes CASSIGQATYEQYV.